One and the same sample provided the 23 T cell receptor beta chains below, sequenced in a study of early T cells in non-severe SARS-CoV-2 infection. MiXCR, applied by TCRdb to the 5' RACE reads, yields one record per CDR3 protein. The sample has about 100,000 distinct CDR3 sequences; around 13% are singletons. The sample comprised whole blood. Receptors were obtained from an adult who was a healthcare worker with PCR-confirmed SARS-CoV-2 infection or an uninfected control (not recorded which).

The V gene is TRBV29-1, the J gene TRBJ2-1; D call uncertain. The CDR3 has 12 amino acids. CDR1 SQVTM and CDR2 ANQGSEA come from the germline V gene. The V end lost 5 bases, the J end lost 5 bases, and 10 bases lay between the germline ends. CDR3 protein: CSVSNGHNEQFF. The CDR3 coding sequence is TGCAGCGTTAGTAACGGACACAATGAGCAGTTCTTC.

CDR3 protein: CASSPNQDTQYF. CDR3 DNA: TGTGCCAGCAGCCCCAATCAAGATACGCAGTATTTT. This chain connects TRBV3-1 to TRBJ2-3, with D unclear. The length of the CDR3 is 12 residues. Germline CDR1 LGHDT, CDR2 YNNKEL (reference sequence). V lost 4 bases to trimming and J lost 5 bases, with 7 bases between them.

This clonotype was counted many times. The chain recombines TRBV7-2 with TRBJ2-1; 9 nucleotides match TRBD2. CDR1 and CDR2 from the germline V gene are SGHTA and FQGNSA. V shed 1 base, J shed 4 bases, and the junction held 2 bases outside the gene matches. This CDR3 has 15 residues. CDR3: CASSLERGAYNEQFF. CDR3 DNA sequence: TGTGCCAGCAGCTTAGAGCGGGGGGCTTACAATGAGCAGTTCTTC.

In this sample, this clonotype turned up many times. At one end, the junction sequence differs from germline, possibly due to a read error. The chain uses TRBV5-5 and TRBJ1-2, with D unclear. The CDR3 is 15 residues long. Germline loops: CDR1 SGHKS, CDR2 YYEKEE (reference sequence). The CDR3 sequence: CASSLVNTKGYGYTF. CDR3 DNA sequence: TGTGCCAGCAGCTTGGTAAACACGAAAGGGTATGGCTACACCTTT.

V is TRBV2 and J is TRBJ1-3; D not resolved. This CDR3 contains 14 residues. Trimming took 7 bases from V and 8 from J, leaving 18 bases between them. Germline V gives CDR1 SNHLY, CDR2 FYNNEI. This chain's CDR3 is CASMPNGRAYTIYF. The CDR3 nucleotides are TGTGCCAGCATGCCGAATGGGCGTGCATACACCATATATTTT.

Many counts were recorded for this clonotype. The CDR3 here is CSAREGNLVYQPQHF. Written as DNA, the CDR3 is TGCAGTGCTAGAGAGGGTAATTTAGTGTATCAGCCCCAGCATTTT. This chain links TRBV20-1 with TRBJ1-5; D not resolved. CDR1 is DFQATT and CDR2 is SNEGSKA in the germline V gene (reference sequence). V lost 0 bases and J 5 bases, leaving 14 bases between the germline ends. The CDR3 has 15 amino acids.

This clonotype occurred a few times. The J gene is TRBJ1-5, the V gene TRBV18, with D perhaps matching TRBD1 (6 bases). The CDR3 extends over 15 amino acids. V was shortened by 0 bases and J by 7 bases, with 13 bases between the two germline ends. Germline CDR1 KGHSH, CDR2 LQKENI. The chain's CDR3 is CASSPPGATGQPQHF. Written as DNA, the CDR3 is TGTGCCAGCTCACCACCGGGGGCGACGGGGCAGCCCCAGCATTTT.

This clonotype was seen repeatedly, ten times or more. The chain joins TRBV7-2 to TRBJ1-6; D gene uncertain. CDR3 size: 12 residues. V dropped 3 bases and J dropped 10 bases, with 7 bases sitting between them. Germline V gives CDR1 SGHTA, CDR2 FQGNSA. CDR3 amino acids: CASSFRESPLHF. DNA for the CDR3: TGTGCCAGCAGCTTCCGGGAGTCACCCCTCCACTTT. Supplemented by reference TRBV7-2 and TRBJ1-6, the full variable domain reads GAGVSQSPSNKVTEKGKDVELRCDPISGHTALYWYRQSLGQGLEFLIYFQGNSAPDKSGLPSDRFSAERTGGSVSTLTIQRTQQEDSAVYLCASSFRESPLHFGNGTRLTVT.

V is TRBV20-1 and J is TRBJ2-3; TRBD2 might be the D (5 bases). Trimming left V 3 bases short and J 4 bases short, with 8 bases between. Germline CDR1 DFQATT, CDR2 SNEGSKA (reference sequence). The CDR3 loop spans 12 amino acids. The CDR3 protein is CSARADSDTQYF. The CDR3 DNA reads as TGCAGTGCTAGGGCGGACTCAGATACGCAGTATTTT.

There are a few counts of this clonotype. This chain joins TRBV24-1 and TRBJ2-7; D possibly uses TRBD1 or TRBD2 (5 bases each). The V and J ends lost 8 bases and 1 base respectively, with 11 bases between them. The germline CDR1 and CDR2 sequences are KGHDR and SFDVKD. This CDR3 region has 13 residues. CDR3: CATTGTDSYEQYF. The CDR3 nucleotides are TGTGCCACCACCGGGACGGATTCCTACGAGCAGTACTTC.

A few counts support this clonotype. V usage is TRBV27 and J usage is TRBJ1-2; 8 nucleotides agree with TRBD1. CDR1 is MNHEY, CDR2 SMNVEV, per germline (reference sequence). J lost 5 bases, V lost 6 bases, and 2 bases had no gene match. The CDR3 loop spans 12 amino acids. This chain's CDR3 is CASRTGGYGYTF. The CDR3, as DNA: TGTGCCAGCAGAACAGGGGGGTATGGCTACACCTTC.

This clonotype was counted many times. The rearrangement uses TRBV7-3 and TRBJ2-2; a weak D match, TRBD2 (5 bases). V was pared by 1 base and J by 4 bases, with 10 bases between. The CDR3 loop spans 15 amino acids. Looked up from germline, CDR1 is SGHTA and CDR2 is FQGTGA. In DNA form, the CDR3 reads TGTGCCAGCAGCTTAAATACTGGGAGCACCGGGGAGCTGTTTTTT. Its protein product is CASSLNTGSTGELFF.

This clonotype was seen more than once but under ten times. This sequence joins TRBV3-2 and TRBJ1-2; the table's D gene call, TRBD1, was not cross checked with the DNA. TRBV3-2 is marked as a pseudogene. CDR3 length: 15 amino acids. CDR3 DNA: TGTGCCAGCAGCCAAGGTGCAGGGTACGACTATGGCTACACCTTC. Its translation: CASSQGAGYDYGYTF.

This clonotype was seen many times. The chain combines TRBV6-1 with TRBJ1-4, with a possible D match to TRBD1 (5 bases). CDR3 length equals 18 residues. Germline CDR1 reads MNHNS; CDR2 reads SASEGT. Trimming removed 10 bases at V and 0 bases at J, with 24 bases between. CDR3 bases: TGTGCCATCGCTCCTCTGCTCGGGACGGCGACAACTAATGAAAAACTGTTTTTT. This sequence encodes CAIAPLLGTATTNEKLFF.

This clonotype was seen ten or more times. The rearrangement uses TRBV4-3 and TRBJ1-5; D remains unclear. Trimming cost V 0 bases and J 5 bases, with 5 bases left between them. This CDR3 spans 13 amino acids. Germline CDR1 and CDR2: LGHNA and YSLEER. CDR3 coding DNA: TGCGCCAGCAGCCAAGAACCATATCAGCCCCAGCATTTT. It is translated as CASSQEPYQPQHF.

This clonotype was found many times. V and J are TRBV3-1 and TRBJ1-6, with a weak D call TRBD1 (5 bases). The length of the CDR3 is 14 residues. Trimming pared 3 bases from V and 4 bases from J, leaving 7 bases between. The germline CDR1 and CDR2 sequences are LGHDT and YNNKEL (reference sequence). The CDR3 reads CASSQGEYNSPLHF. The CDR3 nucleotides read TGTGCCAGCAGCCAGGGGGAGTATAATTCACCCCTCCACTTT.

This clonotype was counted at least ten times. The J gene is TRBJ2-2, the V gene TRBV5-4, with D maybe TRBD2 (6 bases). The ends were cut back, 4 bases at V and 4 bases at J, with 11 bases in the middle. CDR1 and CDR2 (germline): SGHNT, YYREEE (reference sequence). The CDR3 runs to 14 residues. CDR3 amino acids: CASSQIGGTGELFF. CDR3 nucleotide sequence: TGTGCCAGCAGCCAAATCGGGGGCACCGGGGAGCTGTTTTTT.

This clonotype has a count of ten or more. The chain couples TRBV5-5 to TRBJ2-7; no definite D call. Deletions cut 4 bases from V and 1 base from J, with 6 bases between. This CDR3 is built from 12 residues. Germline CDR1 reads SGHKS; CDR2 reads YYEKEE (reference sequence). CDR3 region: CASSVESYEQYF. The CDR3 DNA is TGTGCCAGCAGCGTGGAATCCTACGAGCAGTACTTC.

The table lists this clonotype with many counts. CDR3 in DNA: TGTGCCAGCGGACTCTCCGCGGGTGGCTACACCTTC. This codes for CASGLSAGGYTF. The chain combines TRBV28 with TRBJ1-2; D is undetermined. The germline CDR1 and CDR2 sequences are MDHEN and SYDVKM. Between the trimmed V and J ends, which lost 8 bases and 7 bases, there was a span of 14 bases. This CDR3 comprises 12 residues.

This clonotype occurred many times. The CDR3 loop is CASSSPGVFAGGYNEQFF. CDR3 DNA sequence: TGTGCCAGCAGTTCCCCTGGCGTCTTCGCGGGGGGATACAATGAGCAGTTCTTC. V gene TRBV6-2 or TRBV6-3 combines with J gene TRBJ2-1; 8 bases map to TRBD2. Germline trimming cut 4 bases from V and 4 bases from J; bases unmatched to any gene: 15. CDR1 and CDR2 (germline): MNHEY, SVGEGT. This CDR3 is 18 amino acids long.

About this clonotype: The junction shows a germline mismatch at one end, possibly a read error. This chain uses TRBV3-1 with TRBJ2-7; D uncertain. The CDR3 loop spans 14 amino acids. The V gene's germline CDR1 is LGHDT and CDR2 YNNKEL (reference sequence). CDR3 sequence: CANSQDPSTNEQYF. CDR3 nucleotide sequence: TGTGCCAACAGCCAAGACCCTTCCACTAACGAGCAGTACTTC.

In its sample, this clonotype was seen a few times. V and J are TRBV29-1 and TRBJ2-7; 10 nucleotides align to TRBD1. The CDR3 loop spans 13 amino acids. J lost 3 bases, V lost 6 bases, and 5 bases had no gene match. Germline-derived CDR1 and CDR2 are SQVTM and ANQGSEA. The CDR3 sequence is CSVGTGVGYEQYF. The CDR3 DNA reads TGCAGCGTGGGGACAGGGGTAGGCTACGAGCAGTACTTC.

The chain has TRBV5-1 and TRBJ2-1; D unresolved. The V end lost 1 base, the J end lost 9 bases, and 14 bases lay between the germline ends. Germline assignment: CDR1 SGHRS and CDR2 YFSETQ. CDR3 length equals 14 residues. The CDR3 spells CASSLQDRTGEQFF. CDR3 DNA: TGCGCCAGCAGCTTGCAGGACCGGACGGGTGAGCAGTTCTTC.